This T cell receptor (beta chain) emerged from a study of T cell repertoires in cytomegalovirus infection. Study context: Well-studied HLA-B-restricted CMV epitopes were used in the study alongside recently identified HLA-C-restricted ones. Based on public TCR beta signatures, there were indications of CMV infection and of a matching HLA type.

TCRdb redid the calling of the reads with MiXCR, one entry per CDR3 protein. Of approximately 910,000 distinct CDR3 sequences in the sample, 30% to 40% were seen once. Study-level findings and limits: Carriage of CMV together with the relevant HLA was identifiable through cumulative public TCR beta family frequency. HLA-C-restricted TCR beta clonotypes specific for CMV led the ex vivo response.

This clonotype showed up many times. Its antigen is still unknown. The V and J ends lost 0 bases and 1 base, in that order; junction bases with no gene match: 4. Per germline, CDR1 SGHVS and CDR2 FQNEAQ. The length of the CDR3 is 16 residues. The rearrangement links TRBV7-8 to TRBJ2-5, with TRBD2 matching over 8 bases. The sample consisted of cultured CD8+ T cells from PBMCs, taken from culture after CMV antigen stimulation. This receptor was taken from a human donor in good health (CMV status not recorded). Some clones in this sample may be carry-over from other donors' samples. The chain's CDR3 is CASSLASGAVQETQYF. DNA for the CDR3: TGTGCCAGCAGCTTAGCTAGCGGGGCCGTCCAAGAGACCCAGTACTTC. Based on the CDR3 plus reference TRBV7-8 and TRBJ2-5, the full variable domain is GAGVSQSPRYKVAKRGQDVALRCDPISGHVSLFWYQQALGQGPEFLTYFQNEAQLDKSGLPSDRFFAERPEGSVSTLKIQRTQQEDSAVYLCASSLASGAVQETQYFGPGTRLLVL.